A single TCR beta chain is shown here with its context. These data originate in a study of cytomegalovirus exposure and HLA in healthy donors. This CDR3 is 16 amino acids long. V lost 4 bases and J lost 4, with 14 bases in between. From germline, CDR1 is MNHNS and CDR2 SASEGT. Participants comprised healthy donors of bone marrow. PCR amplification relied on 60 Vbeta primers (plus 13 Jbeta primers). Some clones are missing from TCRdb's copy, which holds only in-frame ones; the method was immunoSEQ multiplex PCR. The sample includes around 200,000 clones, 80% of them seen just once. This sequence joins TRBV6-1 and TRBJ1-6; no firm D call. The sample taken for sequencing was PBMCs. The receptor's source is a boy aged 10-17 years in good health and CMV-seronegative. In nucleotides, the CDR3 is TGTGCCAGCAGTGTGTTCATGCGGGATTATAATTCACCCCTCCACTTT. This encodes CASSVFMRDYNSPLHF.